The T cell receptor beta chain described here comes from a study of regulatory T cells in long-lasting Graves disease. Study in general: Persistent cases took antithyroid drugs over 5 years and stayed TSH receptor antibody positive.

CDR3 regions were amplified by Arm-PCR using iRepertoire HTBI primers to build TCR beta libraries. TCRdb re-analysed the multiplex PCR reads in MiXCR, keeping a single row per CDR3 protein. The sample lists roughly 450,000 distinct CDR3 sequences, about 20% seen once, with around 12% in the top ten. Time point denoted: persistent/refractory GD, antithyroid drugs over 5 years with positive TRAb. From PBMCs, RNA was extracted and then used to make the TCR library. The sample here was peripheral blood mononuclear cells (PBMCs), taken when the disease was refractory, from a patient treated with antithyroid drugs. The clonotype was recovered from a female donor with Graves disease.

The CDR3 DNA reads TGTGCCAGTACCTTCGACGGAGAGACCCAGTACTTC. Its protein product is CASTFDGETQYF. The chain recombines TRBV19 with TRBJ2-5; D is unclear. The CDR3 has 12 residues. V was trimmed by 7 bases and J by 4 bases, leaving 10 bases between them. Germline V gene sequence: CDR1 LNHDA, CDR2 SQIVND (reference sequence).